The 3 T cell receptor beta chains given below trace back to one sample, sequenced in a study of blood T cell repertoires in COVID-19. The table came from immunoSEQ multiplex PCR; TCRdb's copy has only in-frame clones and leaves some out. The sample consists of some 260,000 clones, about 90% of them appearing once. The sequenced sample was PBMCs or T cells enriched from blood (not recorded which). Receptors originate from a woman aged 30 to 39 with acute COVID-19.

The CDR3 nucleotides read TGTGCCAGCAGCCAATCCAGCGGACTAGCGGGGGGGCACGCAGATACGCAGTATTTT. Protein product: CASSQSSGLAGGHADTQYF. This rearrangement joins TRBV3-1 (or the pseudogene TRBV3-2) to TRBJ2-3, with 15 positions matching TRBD2. Germline-derived CDR1 and CDR2 are LGHDT and YNNKEL (reference sequence). The CDR3 consists of 19 residues. Trimming took 2 bases from V and 4 from J; bases not matched to a gene: 10.

The chain carries TRBV20-1 and TRBJ1-5; D unresolved. V dropped 3 bases and J dropped 0 bases, with 9 bases sitting between them. Per the germline V gene, CDR1 is DFQATT and CDR2 is SNEGSKA (reference sequence). The CDR3 consists of 14 residues. DNA of the CDR3: TGCAGTGCTAGTCCCGGGTATAGCAATCAGCCCCAGCATTTT. Protein sequence: CSASPGYSNQPQHF.

The chain links TRBV11-3 to TRBJ2-1; D is perhaps TRBD1 (5 bases). The CDR3 totals 12 residues. Looked up from germline, CDR1 is SGHNT and CDR2 is YENEEA. Trimming pared 9 bases from V and 10 bases from J, leaving 16 bases between. The CDR3 region is CAREVQVGEQFF. The CDR3 bases are TGTGCCAGAGAGGTACAGGTAGGGGAGCAGTTCTTC.